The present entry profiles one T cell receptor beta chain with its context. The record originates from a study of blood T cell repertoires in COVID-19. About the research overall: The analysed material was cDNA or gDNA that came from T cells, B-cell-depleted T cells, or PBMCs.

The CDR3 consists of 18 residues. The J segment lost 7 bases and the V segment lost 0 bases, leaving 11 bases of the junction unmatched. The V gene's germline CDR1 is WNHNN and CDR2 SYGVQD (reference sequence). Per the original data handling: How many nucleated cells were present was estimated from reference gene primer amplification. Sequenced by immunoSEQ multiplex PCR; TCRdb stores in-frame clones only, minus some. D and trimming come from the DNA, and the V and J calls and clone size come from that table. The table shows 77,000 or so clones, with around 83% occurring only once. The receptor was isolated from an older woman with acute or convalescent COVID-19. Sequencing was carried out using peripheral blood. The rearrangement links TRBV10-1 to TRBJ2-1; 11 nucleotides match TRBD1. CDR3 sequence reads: CASSESRPGTGGENEQFF. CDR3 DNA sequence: TGCGCCAGCAGTGAGTCGAGACCCGGGACAGGGGGGGAAAATGAGCAGTTCTTC.